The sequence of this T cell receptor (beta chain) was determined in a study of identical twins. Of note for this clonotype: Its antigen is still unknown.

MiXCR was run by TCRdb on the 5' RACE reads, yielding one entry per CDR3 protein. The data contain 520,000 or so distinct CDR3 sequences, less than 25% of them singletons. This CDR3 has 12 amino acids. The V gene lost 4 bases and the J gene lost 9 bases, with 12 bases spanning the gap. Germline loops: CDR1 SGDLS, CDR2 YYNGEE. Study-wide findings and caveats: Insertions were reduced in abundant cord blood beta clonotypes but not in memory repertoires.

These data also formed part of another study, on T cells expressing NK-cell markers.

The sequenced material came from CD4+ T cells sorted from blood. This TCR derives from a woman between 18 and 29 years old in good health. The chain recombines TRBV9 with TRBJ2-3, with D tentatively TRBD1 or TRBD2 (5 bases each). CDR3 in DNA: TGTGCCAGCAGCCCCCCGGGGCGGACGCAGTATTTT. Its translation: CASSPPGRTQYF.